The 10 T cell receptor beta chains listed next were all sequenced from one sample in a study of radiotherapy plus CTLA-4 blockade in lung cancer. Sequencing used immunoSEQ multiplex PCR; TCRdb keeps in-frame clones, though not all of them. The sample comprises about 51,000 clones, about 76% of which are singletons, and about 2.4% rests with the top ten. The starting material was peripheral blood, obtained from a patient treated with radiotherapy plus ipilimumab. Receptors were obtained from a human donor with non-small cell lung cancer whose response to radiotherapy plus ipilimumab could not be evaluated.

In the case of this clone: Different DNA sequences within this sample yield the same CDR3. CDR3 DNA sequence: TGTGCCAGCAGTTTACTTGCGGGAAGGTACGAGCAGTACTTC. Translation: CASSLLAGRYEQYF. The V and J genes are TRBV28 and TRBJ2-7; tentatively, D is TRBD2 (6 bases). V lost 2 bases and J 4 bases, leaving 12 bases between the germline ends. This CDR3 is 14 amino acids long. Germline values: CDR1 MDHEN, CDR2 SYDVKM.

The chain links TRBV28 to TRBJ2-3; D is unresolved. The CDR3 is 15 amino acids. Germline V lookup: CDR1 MDHEN, CDR2 SYDVKM. Trimming took 8 bases from V and 1 from J, leaving 16 bases between them. This CDR3 reads CASSIATRRTDTQYF. The CDR3 nucleotides are TGTGCCAGCTCAATCGCGACACGTCGCACAGATACGCAGTATTTT.

V and J are TRBV5-1 and TRBJ2-5, with D possibly TRBD2 on 6 matching bases. CDR1 is SGHRS and CDR2 is YFSETQ in the germline V gene. This CDR3 comprises 13 residues. V dropped 1 base and J dropped 5 bases, with 9 bases sitting between them. The CDR3 protein is CASSLFAGETQYF. In nucleotides, the CDR3 is TGCGCCAGCAGCTTGTTCGCGGGGGAGACCCAGTACTTC.

The CDR3 is CASSLGGTGNTAQHF. Written as DNA, the CDR3 is TGTGCCAGCAGCTTAGGCGGGACAGGGAACACAGCCCAGCATTTT. The genes are TRBV7-8 and TRBJ1-5; TRBD1 matches at 9 bases. The CDR3 loop spans 15 amino acids. From germline, CDR1 is SGHVS and CDR2 FQNEAQ. The V gene end was trimmed by 1 base and the J gene end by 11 bases; junction bases not matched to a gene: 9.

The chain links TRBV29-1 to TRBJ2-7; the D gene is possibly TRBD2 (6 bases). Germline values: CDR1 SQVTM, CDR2 ANQGSEA. V was pared by 3 bases and J by 6 bases, with 12 bases between. The CDR3 extends over 12 amino acids. CDR3 protein: CSVEEGSREQYF. CDR3 DNA sequence: TGCAGCGTTGAGGAGGGGTCACGCGAGCAGTACTTC.

The V and J genes are TRBV5-1 and TRBJ2-3; 9 bases agree with TRBD2. This CDR3 is built from 16 residues. V shed 4 bases and J 1 base; nucleotides not matched to a gene: 7. The germline gives CDR1 SGHRS, CDR2 YFSETQ. The CDR3 coding sequence is TGCGCCAGCAGCCTAAAAGCGGGGGGTGGCACAGATACGCAGTATTTT. Amino acids: CASSLKAGGGTDTQYF.

The chain has TRBV7-8 and TRBJ2-7; no reliable D call. The CDR3 has 14 residues. V was shortened by 3 bases and J by 2 bases, with 11 bases between the two germline ends. Germline V gives CDR1 SGHVS, CDR2 FQNEAQ. Written as DNA, the CDR3 is TGTGCCAGCAGCTTGGAACGCGGTACCTACGAGCAGTACTTC. Residues: CASSLERGTYEQYF. The whole variable domain, filled in from reference TRBV7-8 and TRBJ2-7, reads GAGVSQSPRYKVAKRGQDVALRCDPISGHVSLFWYQQALGQGPEFLTYFQNEAQLDKSGLPSDRFFAERPEGSVSTLKIQRTQQEDSAVYLCASSLERGTYEQYFGPGTRLTVT.

DNA for the CDR3: TGTGCCAGCAGCTTAGGCCTGGGTAGGGCGGGAGGGTCCTACGAGCAGTACTTC. Protein sequence: CASSLGLGRAGGSYEQYF. This chain uses TRBV7-2 with TRBJ2-7; 9 bases line up with TRBD2. The CDR3 loop spans 18 amino acids. J gave up 1 base and V 1 base, and 11 bases lay outside the gene matches. Per the germline V gene, CDR1 is SGHTA and CDR2 is FQGNSA. The full variable domain, rest sourced from reference TRBV7-2 and TRBJ2-7, is GAGVSQSPSNKVTEKGKDVELRCDPISGHTALYWYRQSLGQGLEFLIYFQGNSAPDKSGLPSDRFSAERTGGSVSTLTIQRTQQEDSAVYLCASSLGLGRAGGSYEQYFGPGTRLTVT.

The gene calls are TRBV27 and TRBJ2-5, with 9 bases that match TRBD2. With V trimmed by 6 bases and J by 4 bases, 15 bases remained unmatched. CDR1 and CDR2 from the germline V gene are MNHEY and SMNVEV (reference sequence). The CDR3 loop spans 17 amino acids. This CDR3 reads CASRTTKGAGGRETQYF. For the CDR3, the DNA is TGTGCCAGCAGAACAACCAAAGGGGCGGGGGGGAGAGAGACCCAGTACTTC.

This chain joins TRBV27 and TRBJ2-7; possible D gene TRBD2, 5 bases. Trimming took 6 bases from V and 0 from J, leaving 12 bases between them. The CDR3 has 14 amino acids. Germline loops: CDR1 MNHEY, CDR2 SMNVEV (reference sequence). CDR3 residues: CASSLRGISYEQYF. The CDR3 DNA sequence: TGTGCCAGCAGCCTCCGGGGTATCTCCTACGAGCAGTACTTC.